Each of the 27 T cell receptor beta chains below was sequenced from the same sample in a study of blood T cells in healthy people across ages. A second 7 to 11 cycle PCR used barcoded and J-beta primers. TCRdb processed the 5' RACE reads anew with MiXCR; each CDR3 protein has one entry. The data show approximately 670,000 distinct CDR3 sequences, roughly two fifths seen once. The material sequenced was blood. These receptors originate from a man at least 80 years old in good health.

The V and J genes are TRBV20-1 and TRBJ1-2, with TRBD1 matching 8 bases. Germline V gene sequence: CDR1 DFQATT, CDR2 SNEGSKA (reference sequence). Trimming removed 3 bases from V and 8 bases from J; junction bases left unmatched: 11. The CDR3 contains 14 residues. CDR3 bases: TGCAGTGCTAGGACCCTCGACAGGGGAGGAGGCTACACCTTC. It translates to CSARTLDRGGGYTF.

This chain joins TRBV7-2 and TRBJ2-5; no clear D gene. This CDR3 comprises 14 residues. Germline V CDR1 and CDR2: SGHTA, FQGNSA. V lost 1 base and J 5 bases, leaving 11 bases between the germline ends. The DNA of the CDR3 is TGTGCCAGCAGCTTAGGGGGTGGTTGGGAGACCCAGTACTTC. Amino acid sequence: CASSLGGGWETQYF.

The chain has TRBV4-2 and TRBJ1-2; TRBD1 matches 9 bases. This CDR3 spans 16 amino acids. Germline-derived CDR1 and CDR2 are LGHNA and YNFKEQ. V lost 1 base and J lost 1; bases outside the gene matches: 4. The CDR3 loop is CASSQATGGGNYGYTF. The CDR3 DNA reads TGTGCCAGCAGCCAAGCGACAGGGGGTGGTAACTATGGCTACACCTTC.

Details on this clonotype: Given a much more abundant clone one base away, this may be a read error. The gene calls are TRBV20-1 and TRBJ2-3; 8 bases fit TRBD1. With V trimmed by 6 bases and J by 3 bases, 14 bases remained unmatched. The CDR3 is 16 amino acids. CDR1 is DFQATT and CDR2 is SNEGSKA in the germline V gene (reference sequence). This CDR3 reads CSAITDRGENTDTQYF. In DNA form, the CDR3 reads TGCAGTGCAATCACCGACAGGGGCGAGAATACAGATACGCAGTATTTT.

This rearrangement joins TRBV5-1 to TRBJ2-5; 11 bases are shared with TRBD2. This CDR3 contains 13 residues. The germline CDR1 and CDR2 sequences are SGHRS and YFSETQ. After removal of 7 bases from V and 11 bases from J, the junction contained 10 bases not matched to a gene. CDR3 loop: CASRELAGGEQYF. CDR3 bases: TGCGCCAGCCGGGAGCTAGCGGGGGGTGAGCAGTACTTC.

The table lists this clonotype with a few counts. J is TRBJ2-3 and V is TRBV7-9; a weak D match, TRBD2 (6 bases). CDR1 is SEHNR and CDR2 is FQNEAQ in the germline V gene (reference sequence). CDR3 length equals 16 residues. V was pared by 3 bases and J by 0 bases, with 13 bases between. As DNA, the CDR3 is TGTGCCAGCAGCTTGGCCGGGACTGAGAGCACAGATACGCAGTATTTT. It encodes CASSLAGTESTDTQYF.

This chain links TRBV6-6 with TRBJ2-7; the D gene is possibly TRBD2 (6 bases). The CDR3 covers 17 residues. Germline V gives CDR1 MNHNY, CDR2 SVGAGI (reference sequence). V lost 2 bases and J lost 2, with 19 bases in between. CDR3 amino acids: CASSYPPGEQVAYEQYF. In nucleotides, the CDR3 is TGTGCCAGCAGTTACCCCCCGGGGGAACAGGTCGCCTACGAGCAGTACTTC.

This clonotype was seen many times. This sequence joins TRBV20-1 and TRBJ2-1; 11 bases align to TRBD2. The CDR3 extends over 14 amino acids. With 4 bases clipped from V and 3 bases from J, the junction kept 2 bases outside the gene matches. The germline V gene encodes CDR1 DFQATT and CDR2 SNEGSKA (reference sequence). The CDR3, as DNA: TGCAGTGCTAAAACTAGCGGGAGCTACAATGAGCAGTTCTTC. This encodes CSAKTSGSYNEQFF.

This clonotype occurred many times. The rearrangement links TRBV5-1 to TRBJ2-3, with D tentatively TRBD2 (5 bases). Trimming removed 0 bases from V and 7 bases from J, with 12 bases in between. The CDR3 is 14 amino acids. Germline V gene data show CDR1 as SGHRS and CDR2 as YFSETQ. This CDR3 reads CASSLATSSNTQYF. In DNA, the CDR3 is TGCGCCAGCAGCTTGGCCACGTCTAGCAATACGCAGTATTTT. Drawing the rest from reference TRBV5-1 and TRBJ2-3, the complete variable domain is KAGVTQTPRYLIKTRGQQVTLSCSPISGHRSVSWYQQTPGQGLQFLFEYFSETQRNKGNFPGRFSGRQFSNSRSEMNVSTLELGDSALYLCASSLATSSNTQYFGPGTRLTVL.

This clonotype showed up just a few times. The CDR3 coding sequence is TGCGCCAGCAGCTTCGGGGGACGTAGCCAGACAGATACGCAGTATTTT. Translation: CASSFGGRSQTDTQYF. The chain employs TRBV5-1 and TRBJ2-3, with D possibly TRBD2 on 6 matching bases. The CDR3 consists of 16 residues. Trimming took 2 bases from V and 3 from J, leaving 16 bases between them. In germline, CDR1 is SGHRS, CDR2 YFSETQ. The whole variable domain, filled in from reference TRBV5-1 and TRBJ2-3, reads KAGVTQTPRYLIKTRGQQVTLSCSPISGHRSVSWYQQTPGQGLQFLFEYFSETQRNKGNFPGRFSGRQFSNSRSEMNVSTLELGDSALYLCASSFGGRSQTDTQYFGPGTRLTVL.

This clonotype has at least ten counts. The CDR3 region has the DNA TGTGCCAGCAGCTTAGTCGACAGGGGGTCGGGGGGCTACAATGAGCAGTTCTTC. It is translated as CASSLVDRGSGGYNEQFF. The J gene is TRBJ2-1, the V gene TRBV7-2; 9 nucleotides align to TRBD1. Germline loops: CDR1 SGHTA, CDR2 FQGNSA. The ends lost 1 base at V and 3 bases at J; junction bases unmatched: 10. There are 18 residues in the CDR3.

This sequence joins TRBV4-3 and TRBJ2-7; D may be TRBD1 (6 bases). The CDR3 has 15 amino acids. The germline V gene has CDR1 LGHNA and CDR2 YSLEER. V lost 0 bases and J 1 base, leaving 10 bases between the germline ends. Here the CDR3 reads CASSQEPGESYEQYF. CDR3 nucleotides: TGCGCCAGCAGCCAAGAGCCAGGGGAATCCTACGAGCAGTACTTC.

The V call is TRBV7-2, the J call TRBJ2-7; the D gene is possibly TRBD2 (6 bases). With 0 bases removed from V and 4 bases from J, the gap between germline ends came to 13 bases. Germline CDR1 is SGHTA and CDR2 is FQGNSA. The CDR3 runs 15 residues. CDR3 coding DNA: TGTGCCAGCAGCTTAGCTGCGGGAAGTGTGTACGAGCAGTACTTC. The encoded protein is CASSLAAGSVYEQYF. Full variable domain (outside the CDR3, taken from reference TRBV7-2 and TRBJ2-7): GAGVSQSPSNKVTEKGKDVELRCDPISGHTALYWYRQSLGQGLEFLIYFQGNSAPDKSGLPSDRFSAERTGGSVSTLTIQRTQQEDSAVYLCASSLAAGSVYEQYFGPGTRLTVT.

This clonotype was counted only a few times. V gene TRBV27 combines with J gene TRBJ2-7, with TRBD2 identical over 13 bases. There are 18 residues in the CDR3. Germline CDR1 reads MNHEY; CDR2 reads SMNVEV (reference sequence). With 4 bases clipped from V and 1 base from J, the junction kept 10 bases outside the gene matches. For the CDR3, the DNA is TGTGCCAGCAGTTACCGCTCCGGGACTAGCGGGAATTCCTACGAGCAGTACTTC. This encodes CASSYRSGTSGNSYEQYF.

This clonotype has ten or more counts. V and J are TRBV5-1 and TRBJ2-3; 9 bases map to TRBD2. The V gene's germline CDR1 is SGHRS and CDR2 YFSETQ. V lost 4 bases and J lost 2; bases outside the gene matches: 2. The CDR3 runs to 14 residues. CDR3 DNA: TGCGCCAGCAGCGGGACTAGCAACACAGATACGCAGTATTTT. Its translation: CASSGTSNTDTQYF.

Notes on this clonotype: Sequence at one end of the junction differs from germline and may be a read error. The chain employs TRBV4-2 and TRBJ2-4; the D gene is possibly TRBD1 (6 bases). CDR1 and CDR2 (germline): LGHNA, YNFKEQ. This CDR3 contains 15 residues. The CDR3 spells CAGSQVGQFGNIQYF. The CDR3 DNA is TGTGCCGGCAGCCAAGTTGGACAGTTCGGAAACATTCAGTACTTC.

This clonotype was recorded at least ten times. V gene TRBV12-3 or TRBV12-4 combines with J gene TRBJ1-6, with no clear D. Trimming shortened V by 3 bases and J by 5 bases, and 8 bases separated the two germline ends. The length of the CDR3 is 14 residues. CDR3 nucleotide sequence: TGTGCCAGCAGTTTCGGCAGAAATAATTCACCCCTCCACTTT. This gives the protein CASSFGRNNSPLHF.

The chain carries TRBV9 and TRBJ2-3; perhaps TRBD2 as D (6 bases). The germline V and J ends were trimmed by 4 bases and 3 bases, with 24 bases remaining between them. The length of the CDR3 is 18 residues. CDR1 is SGDLS, CDR2 YYNGEE, per germline. CDR3 coding DNA: TGTGCCAGCAGCTCGCGGACTAATGCGGGATCAAAAACAGATACGCAGTATTTT. Translation: CASSSRTNAGSKTDTQYF.

The CDR3 reads CSARVQGGETQYF. CDR3 coding DNA: TGCAGTGCTAGAGTCCAGGGGGGAGAGACCCAGTACTTC. The rearrangement uses TRBV20-1 and TRBJ2-5, with D perhaps matching TRBD1 (7 bases). The V end lost 1 base, the J end lost 4 bases, and 10 bases lay between the germline ends. The CDR3 runs to 13 residues. Germline CDR1 reads DFQATT; CDR2 reads SNEGSKA (reference sequence).

This clonotype was counted a few times. The genes are TRBV6-5 and TRBJ2-1, with TRBD2 identical over 11 bases. The CDR3 loop spans 15 amino acids. V dropped 6 bases and J dropped 8; count of bases not matched to a gene: 9. Germline assignment: CDR1 MNHEY and CDR2 SVGAGI. The CDR3 nucleotides read TGTGCCAGCAGCCTGACTAGCGGGGCCTCGGATGAGCAGTTCTTC. As protein: CASSLTSGASDEQFF.

In its sample, this clonotype was seen a few times. The chain is built from TRBV7-3 and TRBJ2-2; D ambiguous. The V end was cut by 1 base, the J end by 4 bases, with 7 bases between. This CDR3 is 14 amino acids long. Germline V gene lookup returns CDR1 SGHTA and CDR2 FQGTGA. The CDR3 bases are TGTGCCAGCAGCTTAATAGGTGGCACCGGGGAGCTGTTTTTT. Translated: CASSLIGGTGELFF.

This clonotype occurred once. The DNA is omitted, as the CDR3 cannot be located on it reliably, and the CDR3 follows TCRdb's listing. This chain links TRBV20-1 with TRBJ1-2; TRBD1 was called by the table and not checked on the DNA. Germline V CDR1 and CDR2: DFQATT, SNEGSKA (reference sequence). The CDR3 contains 16 residues when both ends are counted. CDR3 sequence: CSAPNPTGPTNYGCTF.

Only a few counts were recorded for this clonotype. The V gene is TRBV20-1, the J gene TRBJ1-6; 9 positions agree with TRBD1. V was clipped by 3 bases and J by 10 bases; unmatched bases: 10. The CDR3 loop spans 15 amino acids. Germline loops: CDR1 DFQATT, CDR2 SNEGSKA (reference sequence). CDR3 bases: TGCAGTGCTAGTCCCGGACAGGGGCTAGGGTCACCCCTCCACTTT. Protein product: CSASPGQGLGSPLHF.

The chain employs TRBV4-3 and TRBJ2-2; 8 bases agree with TRBD1. CDR1 LGHNA and CDR2 YSLEER come from the germline V gene. The CDR3 sequence is 15 residues long. V was pared by 4 bases and J by 4 bases, with 5 bases of the junction left unmatched. The CDR3 region has the DNA TGCGCCAGCAGCCCAGGGGGCGAGATCACCGGGGAGCTGTTTTTT. Protein sequence: CASSPGGEITGELFF.

This clonotype has more than one count but fewer than ten. The genes are TRBV20-1 and TRBJ2-5; D ambiguous. The CDR3 has 15 residues. Trimming removed 0 bases at V and 1 base at J, with 12 bases between. Germline V gives CDR1 DFQATT, CDR2 SNEGSKA (reference sequence). The DNA of the CDR3 is TGCAGTGCTAGAGATCTTGACGGCAGCCAAGAGACCCAGTACTTC. It encodes CSARDLDGSQETQYF.

J is TRBJ2-4 and V is TRBV28, with TRBD2 matching 11 bases. V lost 8 bases and J lost 13; bases outside the gene matches: 34. The CDR3 runs to 21 residues. Germline assignment: CDR1 MDHEN and CDR2 SYDVKM. CDR3 nucleotide sequence: TGTGCCAGCCCCCCCCGAGGTCGGGATCTATCGACTAGCGGGACAGACTACGTGCAGTACTTC. Amino acid sequence: CASPPRGRDLSTSGTDYVQYF.

This sequence joins TRBV21-1 and TRBJ2-7; the table's D call TRBD1 went unverified against the DNA. TRBV21-1 corresponds to a pseudogene. The CDR3 sequence is 16 residues long. The CDR3 is CASSKRAQGPGYEQYF. CDR3 DNA: TGTGCCAGCAGCAAACGGGCCCAGGGGCCGGGCTACGAGCAGTACTTC.